This TCR beta chain was found in a study of cytomegalovirus exposure and HLA in healthy donors. Use of 60 Vbeta and 13 Jbeta primers characterized the PCR. In the authors' methods: Later analysis identified approximately 88 million unique TCR beta chains, about 10 million shared. The data were produced by immunoSEQ multiplex PCR, yet TCRdb's version contains in-frame clones alone and is incomplete. The DNA was the basis for D and trimming; V, J and clone size are from that table. This sample has about 200,000 clones, with 70% to 85% found just once. In the case of this clone: Its antigen remains unidentified.

Germline-derived CDR1 and CDR2 are MNHNS and SASEGT. V lost 6 bases to trimming and J lost 6 bases; unmatched junction nucleotides: 10. The CDR3 is 15 residues long. Healthy individuals who donated bone marrow served as the donors. Whereas donors were nominally healthy upon sampling, unrecorded immune exposures were probable. General study findings and limits: As confirmed in vitro, a few CMV-associated chains were specific for CMV antigens.

The source of this sequence is a man aged 50 to 60 in good health and CMV-seronegative. The chain recombines TRBV6-1 with TRBJ2-7; TRBD2 agrees at 11 bases. The material sequenced was PBMCs. The CDR3 region is CASRPASSGRAEQYF. CDR3 DNA: TGTGCCAGCAGACCGGCGAGTAGCGGGAGGGCCGAGCAGTACTTC.